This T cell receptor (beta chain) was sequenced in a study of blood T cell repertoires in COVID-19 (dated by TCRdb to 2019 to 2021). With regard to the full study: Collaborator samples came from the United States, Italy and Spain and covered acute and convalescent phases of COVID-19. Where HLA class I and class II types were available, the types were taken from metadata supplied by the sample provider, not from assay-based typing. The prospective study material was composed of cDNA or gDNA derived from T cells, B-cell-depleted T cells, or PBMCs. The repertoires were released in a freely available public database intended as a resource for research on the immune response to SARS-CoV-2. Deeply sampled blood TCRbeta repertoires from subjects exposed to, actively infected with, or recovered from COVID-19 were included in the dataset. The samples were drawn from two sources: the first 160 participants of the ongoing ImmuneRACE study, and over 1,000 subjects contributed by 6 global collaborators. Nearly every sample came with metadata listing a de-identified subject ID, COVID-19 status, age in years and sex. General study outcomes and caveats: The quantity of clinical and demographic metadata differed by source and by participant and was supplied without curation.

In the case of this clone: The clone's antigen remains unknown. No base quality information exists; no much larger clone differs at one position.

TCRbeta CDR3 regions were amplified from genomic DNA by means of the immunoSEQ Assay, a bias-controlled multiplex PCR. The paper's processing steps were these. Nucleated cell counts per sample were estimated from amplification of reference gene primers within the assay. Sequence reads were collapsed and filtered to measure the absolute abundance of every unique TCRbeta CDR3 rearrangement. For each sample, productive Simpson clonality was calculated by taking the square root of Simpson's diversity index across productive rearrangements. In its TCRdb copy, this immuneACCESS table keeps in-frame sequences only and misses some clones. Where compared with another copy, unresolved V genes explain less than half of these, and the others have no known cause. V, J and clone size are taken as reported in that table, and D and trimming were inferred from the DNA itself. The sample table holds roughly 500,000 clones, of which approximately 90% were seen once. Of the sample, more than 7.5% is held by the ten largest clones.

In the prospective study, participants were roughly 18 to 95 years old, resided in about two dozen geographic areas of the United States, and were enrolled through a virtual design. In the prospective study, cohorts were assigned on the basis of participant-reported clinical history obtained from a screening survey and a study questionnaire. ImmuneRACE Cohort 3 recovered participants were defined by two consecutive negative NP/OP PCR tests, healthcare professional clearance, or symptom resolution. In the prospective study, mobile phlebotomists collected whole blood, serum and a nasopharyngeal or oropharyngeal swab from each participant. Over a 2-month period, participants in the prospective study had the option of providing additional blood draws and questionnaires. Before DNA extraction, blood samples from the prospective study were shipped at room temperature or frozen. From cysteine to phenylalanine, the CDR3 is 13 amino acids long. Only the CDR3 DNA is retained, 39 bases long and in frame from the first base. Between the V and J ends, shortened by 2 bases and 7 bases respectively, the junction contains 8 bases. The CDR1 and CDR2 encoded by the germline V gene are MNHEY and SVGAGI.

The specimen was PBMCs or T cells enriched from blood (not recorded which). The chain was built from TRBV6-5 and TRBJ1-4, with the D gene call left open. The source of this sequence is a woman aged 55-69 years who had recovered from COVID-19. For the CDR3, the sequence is CASSYGQVEKLFF. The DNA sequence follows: TGTGCCAGCAGTTACGGGCAGGTTGAAAAACTGTTTTTT.